This T cell receptor beta chain was observed in a study of T cells in Graves' hyperthyroidism and ophthalmopathy. Study-level points and caveats: The model anticipated ophthalmopathy a median around six months pre-onset.

This clonotype came up a few times. The antigen is unknown. The CDR3 regions of TCR beta were amplified from RNA transcripts. With the HTBI primer set, the TCR CDR3 went through a first round of RT-PCR. TCRdb independently ran MiXCR on the multiplex PCR reads; one entry per CDR3 protein. The sample has 500,000 or so distinct CDR3 sequences; about 15% are singletons. In making diagnoses, clinical symptoms, serum thyroxine and TRAb, thyroid ultrasound and orbital computed tomography were all used. The CDR3 is made up of 15 amino acids. Germline CDR1 and CDR2: KGHSH and LQKENI. V lost 8 bases and J lost 5; bases outside the gene matches: 13.

V gene TRBV18 combines with J gene TRBJ2-5; TRBD1 aligns across 8 bases. The source material was blood. The clonotype was recovered from a woman aged 18-29 years with Graves' ophthalmopathy. The CDR3 nucleotides read TGTGCCAGCAGCGCCCGACAGGGGTGGACGGAGACCCAGTACTTC. Translated, it gives CASSARQGWTETQYF.